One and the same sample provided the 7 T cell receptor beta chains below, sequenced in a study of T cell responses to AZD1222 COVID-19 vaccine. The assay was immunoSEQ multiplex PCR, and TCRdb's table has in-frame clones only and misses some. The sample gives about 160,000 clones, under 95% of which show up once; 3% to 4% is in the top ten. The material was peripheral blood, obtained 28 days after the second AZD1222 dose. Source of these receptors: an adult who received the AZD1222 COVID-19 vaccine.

The CDR3 DNA reads TGTGCCAGCAGTTTATTTTCGACAGGCGAAAGTCCTGGAAACACCATATATTTT. Translated: CASSLFSTGESPGNTIYF. This rearrangement joins TRBV28 to TRBJ1-3, with a tentative D call TRBD1 (6 bases). The CDR3 contains 18 residues. Germline CDR1 MDHEN, CDR2 SYDVKM. V lost 1 base and J lost 2, with 18 bases in between.

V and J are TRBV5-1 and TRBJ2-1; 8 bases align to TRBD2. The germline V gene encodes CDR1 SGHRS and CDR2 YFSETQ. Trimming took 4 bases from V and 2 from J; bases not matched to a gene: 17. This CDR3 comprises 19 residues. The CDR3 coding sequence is TGCGCCAGCAGCCAGGGAGGGGGACTAGGCCAGGTTACCTACAATGAGCAGTTCTTC. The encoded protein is CASSQGGGLGQVTYNEQFF. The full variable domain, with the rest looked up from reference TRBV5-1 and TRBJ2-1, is KAGVTQTPRYLIKTRGQQVTLSCSPISGHRSVSWYQQTPGQGLQFLFEYFSETQRNKGNFPGRFSGRQFSNSRSEMNVSTLELGDSALYLCASSQGGGLGQVTYNEQFFGPGTRLTVL.

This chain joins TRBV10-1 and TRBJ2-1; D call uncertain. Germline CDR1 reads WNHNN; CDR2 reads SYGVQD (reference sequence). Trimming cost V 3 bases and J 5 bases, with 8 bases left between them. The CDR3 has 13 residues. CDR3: CASSDPRDNEQFF. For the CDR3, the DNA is TGCGCCAGCAGTGACCCAAGAGACAATGAGCAGTTCTTC.

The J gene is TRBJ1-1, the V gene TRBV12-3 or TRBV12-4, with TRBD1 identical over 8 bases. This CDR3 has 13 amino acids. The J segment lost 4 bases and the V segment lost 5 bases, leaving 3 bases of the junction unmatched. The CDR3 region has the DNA TGTGCCAGCAGTGGACAGGGCCGCACTGAAGCTTTCTTT. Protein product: CASSGQGRTEAFF.

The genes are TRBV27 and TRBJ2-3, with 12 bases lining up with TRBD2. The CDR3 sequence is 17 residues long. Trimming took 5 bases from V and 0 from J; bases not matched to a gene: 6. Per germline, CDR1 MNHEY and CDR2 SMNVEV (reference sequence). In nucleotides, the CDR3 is TGTGCCAGCAGTCGCCGGACTAGCGGGACTAGCACAGATACGCAGTATTTT. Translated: CASSRRTSGTSTDTQYF.

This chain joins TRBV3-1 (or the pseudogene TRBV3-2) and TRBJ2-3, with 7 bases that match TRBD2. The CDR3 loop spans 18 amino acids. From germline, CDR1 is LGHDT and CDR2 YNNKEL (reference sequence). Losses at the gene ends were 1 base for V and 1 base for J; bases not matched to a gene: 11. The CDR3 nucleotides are TGTGCCAGCAGCCAAGTCGCTAGCGGAAAAGGAGGCACAGATACGCAGTATTTT. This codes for CASSQVASGKGGTDTQYF.

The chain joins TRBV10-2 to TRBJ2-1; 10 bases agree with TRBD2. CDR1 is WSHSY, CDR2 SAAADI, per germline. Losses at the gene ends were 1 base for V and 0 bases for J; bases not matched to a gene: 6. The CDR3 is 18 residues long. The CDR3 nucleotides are TGCGCCAGCAGTGAGTGGACTAGCGGTTTTAGCTCCTACAATGAGCAGTTCTTC. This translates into CASSEWTSGFSSYNEQFF.